What follows are 21 T cell receptor beta chains derived from one specimen sequenced in a study of early T cells in non-severe SARS-CoV-2 infection. TCRdb re-called the 5' RACE reads through MiXCR, storing one row per CDR3 protein. The sample shows under 60,000 distinct CDR3 sequences, 8% to 13% of them seen only once. Sequenced sample: whole blood. The source of these receptors is an adult who was a healthcare worker with PCR-confirmed SARS-CoV-2 infection or an uninfected control (not recorded which).

This clonotype has at least ten counts. The CDR3 coding sequence is TGTGCCAGCAGCCCAGGACTAGCGGGGGGAACCTACGAGCAGTACTTC. It translates to CASSPGLAGGTYEQYF. V is TRBV5-5 and J is TRBJ2-7; TRBD2 matches 14 bases. The CDR3 is 16 residues long. Losses at the gene ends were 4 bases for V and 2 bases for J; bases not matched to a gene: 5. Germline V CDR1 and CDR2: SGHKS, YYEKEE (reference sequence).

Only a few counts were recorded for this clonotype. The chain is built from TRBV7-8 and TRBJ1-1; the D gene is possibly TRBD1 (5 bases). The CDR3 contains 15 residues. Germline V gene sequence: CDR1 SGHVS, CDR2 FQNEAQ. The ends were cut back, 0 bases at V and 5 bases at J, with 13 bases in the middle. CDR3 nucleotide sequence: TGTGCCAGCAGCTTAGCGACAGCGATGGGTACTGAAGCTTTCTTT. Translation gives CASSLATAMGTEAFF. Full variable domain (remainder filled in from reference TRBV7-8 and TRBJ1-1): GAGVSQSPRYKVAKRGQDVALRCDPISGHVSLFWYQQALGQGPEFLTYFQNEAQLDKSGLPSDRFFAERPEGSVSTLKIQRTQQEDSAVYLCASSLATAMGTEAFFGQGTRLTVV.

The V and J genes are TRBV10-3 and TRBJ2-7; D is perhaps TRBD1 (6 bases). This CDR3 has 14 residues. The germline gives CDR1 ENHRY, CDR2 SYGVKD. The V end lost 4 bases, the J end lost 5 bases, and 15 bases lay between the germline ends. The CDR3 sequence is CAISGWQGRDEQYF. CDR3 bases: TGTGCCATCAGTGGGTGGCAGGGGCGCGACGAGCAGTACTTC.

This clonotype was seen only a few times. The rearrangement uses TRBV6-1 and TRBJ1-4; D unresolved. Germline lookup yields CDR1 MNHNS and CDR2 SASEGT. Trimming left V 1 base short and J 4 bases short, with 10 bases between. CDR3 length: 15 residues. The chain's CDR3 is CASSEGSHFNEKLFF. DNA for the CDR3: TGTGCCAGCAGTGAAGGATCTCACTTTAATGAAAAACTGTTTTTT.

There are a few counts of this clonotype. The rearrangement links TRBV21-1 to TRBJ2-7. TRBV21-1 is termed a pseudogene. The CDR3 runs 9 residues. Here the CDR3 reads CAINVEQYF. The CDR3, as DNA: TGTGCCATTAATGTCGAGCAGTACTTC.

This clonotype was found a few times. The chain employs TRBV3-1 and TRBJ1-2; no clear D. V shed 0 bases and J shed 10 bases, with 12 bases lying between them. CDR1 is LGHDT, CDR2 YNNKEL, per germline (reference sequence). This CDR3 contains 13 residues. This chain's CDR3 is CASSQDRADTYTF. CDR3 sequence (DNA): TGTGCCAGCAGCCAAGATAGGGCAGATACCTACACCTTC.

This clonotype was detected a few times. This chain uses TRBV6-8 with TRBJ2-1, with 7 bases matching TRBD1. There are 14 residues in the CDR3. The V gene end was trimmed by 7 bases and the J gene end by 3 bases; junction bases not matched to a gene: 6. Germline V gives CDR1 MNHGY, CDR2 SAAAGT. In DNA form, the CDR3 reads TGTGCCAGCAAAATGGACAGGTTCTACAATGAGCAGTTCTTC. This codes for CASKMDRFYNEQFF.

The chain employs TRBV20-1 and TRBJ2-7, with 10 bases identical to TRBD1. CDR1 is DFQATT, CDR2 SNEGSKA, per germline (reference sequence). V dropped 7 bases and J dropped 6; count of bases not matched to a gene: 12. This CDR3 comprises 14 residues. The CDR3 loop is CSVDTGQGSSEQYF. DNA for the CDR3: TGCAGTGTCGACACGGGACAGGGGTCGAGCGAGCAGTACTTC.

This clonotype has a handful of counts. The chain uses TRBV18 and TRBJ1-1; D remains unclear. The CDR3 is 16 residues long. Per the germline V gene, CDR1 is KGHSH and CDR2 is LQKENI. V dropped 3 bases and J dropped 4 bases, with 18 bases sitting between them. The CDR3 bases are TGTGCCAGCTCACCCTCCTTGGGTCAGCGGGGCACTGAAGCTTTCTTT. This sequence encodes CASSPSLGQRGTEAFF. The variable domain in full, completed from reference TRBV18 and TRBJ1-1, reads NAGVMQNPRHLVRRRGQEARLRCSPMKGHSHVYWYRQLPEEGLKFMVYLQKENIIDESGMPKERFSAEFPKEGPSILRIQQVVRGDSAAYFCASSPSLGQRGTEAFFGQGTRLTVV.

This sequence joins TRBV9 and TRBJ2-1; TRBD1 aligns across 9 bases. The junction had 13 bases not matched to a gene; V was cut back by 4 bases and J by 5 bases. Germline CDR1 reads SGDLS; CDR2 reads YYNGEE. The CDR3 has 17 residues. In DNA, the CDR3 is TGTGCCAGCAGCCATAGACAGGGGGTACAGATAAACAATGAGCAGTTCTTC. Residues: CASSHRQGVQINNEQFF.

In this sample, this clonotype turned up many times. V and J are TRBV6-1 and TRBJ2-3; possibly TRBD1 for D (6 bases). V was trimmed by 5 bases and J by 5 bases, leaving 11 bases between them. The CDR3 loop spans 13 amino acids. CDR1 is MNHNS, CDR2 SASEGT, per germline. The CDR3 protein is CASSHRDIDTQYF. In DNA form, the CDR3 reads TGTGCCAGCAGTCACCGGGACATAGATACGCAGTATTTT.

There are a few counts of this clonotype. The V call is TRBV7-2, the J call TRBJ1-3; D is unresolved. The CDR3 loop spans 16 amino acids. The germline V and J ends were trimmed by 5 bases and 0 bases, with 14 bases remaining between them. Germline V gene data show CDR1 as SGHTA and CDR2 as FQGNSA. CDR3 DNA sequence: TGTGCCAGCAGCAAGAGGCAGAAAAGCTCTGGAAACACCATATATTTT. Translated: CASSKRQKSSGNTIYF.

This clonotype has more than one count but fewer than ten. This sequence joins TRBV9 and TRBJ2-1, with TRBD2 matching over 7 bases. The CDR3 covers 16 residues. Germline V gene sequence: CDR1 SGDLS, CDR2 YYNGEE. Trimming cost V 0 bases and J 2 bases; bases outside gene matches: 5. In DNA form, the CDR3 reads TGTGCCAGCAGCGTAGGGGCGGCGGGAGCCTACAATGAGCAGTTCTTC. Protein product: CASSVGAAGAYNEQFF.

CDR3 nucleotide sequence: TGTGCCAGCAGGCGACAGGATTCTAATGAAAAACTGTTTTTT. Translating it yields CASRRQDSNEKLFF. The chain combines TRBV5-5 with TRBJ1-4; D perhaps matches TRBD1 (6 bases). The V gene lost 5 bases and the J gene lost 3 bases, with 11 bases spanning the gap. Per the germline V gene, CDR1 is SGHKS and CDR2 is YYEKEE (reference sequence). This CDR3 comprises 14 residues. Looking up the rest from reference TRBV5-5 and TRBJ1-4 gives the full variable domain: DAGVTQSPTHLIKTRGQQVTLRCSPISGHKSVSWYQQVLGQGPQFIFQYYEKEERGRGNFPDRFSARQFPNYSSELNVNALLLGDSALYLCASRRQDSNEKLFFGSGTQLSVL.

Many counts were recorded for this clonotype. This sequence joins TRBV13 and TRBJ2-3; 10 nucleotides align to TRBD2. Germline CDR1 reads PRHDT; CDR2 reads FYEKMQ (reference sequence). The CDR3 extends over 18 amino acids. J was trimmed by 5 bases and V by 0 bases; bases with no gene match: 11. The CDR3 coding sequence is TGTGCCAGCAGCTTAGGCCTAAAGAGTTGGACTAGCGGAGATACGCAGTATTTT. It encodes CASSLGLKSWTSGDTQYF.

V usage is TRBV12-3 or TRBV12-4 and J usage is TRBJ2-1; D remains ambiguous. This CDR3 region has 16 residues. Trimming took 4 bases from V and 4 from J, leaving 17 bases between them. This CDR3 reads CASSSPQMDHYNEQFF. The CDR3 DNA reads as TGTGCCAGCAGTTCACCGCAAATGGACCATTACAATGAGCAGTTCTTC.

This clonotype was observed a handful of times. The rearrangement links TRBV28 to TRBJ1-5; no definite D call. The CDR3 length is 12 residues. Germline V CDR1 and CDR2: MDHEN, SYDVKM. The germline V and J ends were trimmed by 5 bases and 7 bases, with 9 bases remaining between them. CDR3 residues: CASSGRKQPQHF. CDR3 coding DNA: TGTGCCAGCAGTGGTCGGAAACAGCCCCAGCATTTT.

This clonotype was seen a few times. The V and J genes are TRBV7-2 and TRBJ2-7, with TRBD1 matching over 10 bases. The germline V gene has CDR1 SGHTA and CDR2 FQGNSA. Unmatched junction bases numbered 6, after V lost 5 bases and J lost 2 bases. The CDR3 covers 15 residues. The CDR3 DNA follows: TGTGCCAGCAGCAACCGGGACAGGGGAACCTACGAGCAGTACTTC. As protein: CASSNRDRGTYEQYF.

The chain links TRBV4-3 to TRBJ2-7; D not certain. Germline V gene data show CDR1 as LGHNA and CDR2 as YSLEER. V lost 3 bases, J lost 3 bases, and 15 bases lay in between. This CDR3 has 15 residues. The CDR3 reads CASSQTDRLGYEQYF. CDR3 DNA: TGCGCCAGCAGCCAGACGGACCGGCTTGGCTACGAGCAGTACTTC.

This clonotype was recorded many times. The chain carries TRBV29-1 and TRBJ1-2; 7 nucleotides align to TRBD1. The junction had 6 bases not matched to a gene; V was cut back by 5 bases and J by 6 bases. The CDR3 has 12 residues. Germline CDR1 and CDR2: SQVTM and ANQGSEA. The CDR3 spells CSVHRGFDGYTF. The DNA for the CDR3 is TGCAGCGTTCACAGGGGTTTCGATGGCTACACCTTC.

There are many counts of this clonotype. J is TRBJ2-3 and V is TRBV11-3, with 14 bases matching TRBD2. CDR1 is SGHNT and CDR2 is YENEEA in the germline V gene. The CDR3 runs to 15 residues. The V segment lost 5 bases and the J segment 4 bases; nucleotides outside the gene matches: 2. The CDR3 bases are TGTGCCAGCAGCCTGGGACTAGCGGGAGCAGATACGCAGTATTTT. It yields the protein CASSLGLAGADTQYF.